The 29 T cell receptor beta chains below come from one sample, sequenced in a study of T cell responses to AZD1222 COVID-19 vaccine. This table comes from immunoSEQ multiplex PCR, and its TCRdb copy is limited to in-frame clones, with some not included. This sample has about 130,000 clones, with 85% to 95% found just once. The specimen comprised peripheral blood, sampled on day 0 of AZD1222 vaccination. These receptors all come from an adult in good health.

The rearrangement links TRBV29-1 to TRBJ1-1, with D possibly matching TRBD1 (6 bases). Germline lookup yields CDR1 SQVTM and CDR2 ANQGSEA. The CDR3 covers 13 residues. Deletions cut 6 bases from V and 2 bases from J, with 13 bases between. CDR3 nucleotide sequence: TGCAGCGTAGCCGACAGGTCTAACACTGAAGCTTTCTTT. Translated, it gives CSVADRSNTEAFF.

The chain is built from TRBV19 and TRBJ1-4; TRBD1 aligns across 7 bases. Germline V lookup: CDR1 LNHDA, CDR2 SQIVND (reference sequence). Unmatched junction bases numbered 9, after V lost 4 bases and J lost 10 bases. This CDR3 has 14 amino acids. CDR3 sequence reads: CASSTTGMGGKLFF. In DNA form, the CDR3 reads TGTGCCAGTAGTACGACAGGGATGGGGGGAAAACTGTTTTTT.

This clone was seen just once. The V gene is TRBV5-1, the J gene TRBJ2-5, with TRBD2 identical over 13 bases. Germline CDR1 reads SGHRS; CDR2 reads YFSETQ. The CDR3 covers 16 residues. The ends lost 4 bases at V and 1 base at J; junction bases unmatched: 4. Here the CDR3 DNA reads TGCGCCAGCAGCCAAGGACTAGCGGGGGCCCAAGAGACCCAGTACTTC. It is translated as CASSQGLAGAQETQYF.

The CDR3 here is CAWSEKQAAYEQYF. DNA of the CDR3: TGTGCCTGGAGTGAGAAACAGGCGGCCTACGAGCAGTACTTC. The chain has TRBV30 and TRBJ2-7; TRBD1 is a possible D gene (5 bases). Germline V lookup: CDR1 GTSNPN, CDR2 SVGIG (reference sequence). With 1 base removed from V and 2 bases from J, the gap between germline ends came to 12 bases. This CDR3 is built from 14 residues.

To note about this clone: Other DNA sequences within the sample encode an identical CDR3. V gene TRBV5-1 combines with J gene TRBJ1-1, with D unresolved. Trimming took 3 bases from V and 1 from J, leaving 10 bases between them. The germline V gene encodes CDR1 SGHRS and CDR2 YFSETQ. The CDR3 is 14 amino acids. In DNA, the CDR3 is TGCGCCAGCAGCTCGACTGGTGGGAACACTGAAGCTTTCTTT. It codes for CASSSTGGNTEAFF.

This rearrangement joins TRBV6-5 to TRBJ2-5; TRBD2 might be the D (6 bases). The CDR3 is 14 residues long. V lost 6 bases and J lost 5, with 16 bases in between. Looked up from germline, CDR1 is MNHEY and CDR2 is SVGAGI. CDR3 residues: CASRHLGGGETQYF. The CDR3 DNA reads as TGTGCCAGCAGACATCTCGGTGGAGGGGAGACCCAGTACTTC.

V is TRBV24-1 and J is TRBJ2-5; 11 bases agree with TRBD1. Losses at the gene ends were 4 bases for V and 4 bases for J; bases not matched to a gene: 7. CDR1 is KGHDR and CDR2 is SFDVKD in the germline V gene. This CDR3 is built from 16 residues. The CDR3 DNA sequence: TGTGCCACCAGTGACACCGCCGGGACAGGGGGAGAGACCCAGTACTTC. It yields the protein CATSDTAGTGGETQYF.

This clone was seen just once. The chain couples TRBV4-1 to TRBJ1-5; 9 bases fit TRBD1. This CDR3 region has 16 residues. Germline V lookup: CDR1 MGHRA, CDR2 YSYEKL. J gave up 7 bases and V 4 bases, and 11 bases lay outside the gene matches. DNA for the CDR3: TGCGCCAGCAGCCCCCACCCCGGACAGGGGAGCCAGCCCCAGCATTTT. Protein sequence: CASSPHPGQGSQPQHF.

The CDR3 region is CASSETSQGLNNQPQHF. DNA for the CDR3: TGTGCCAGCTCAGAAACCTCACAGGGACTTAATAATCAGCCCCAGCATTTT. The chain links TRBV18 to TRBJ1-5; D possibly corresponds to TRBD1 (6 bases). Germline V CDR1 and CDR2: KGHSH, LQKENI. V was shortened by 5 bases and J by 4 bases, with 21 bases between the two germline ends. This CDR3 is 17 amino acids long.

The CDR3 is CASSQSTEGSPLHF. The CDR3 DNA reads as TGCGCCAGCAGTCAATCGACAGAGGGATCACCCCTCCACTTT. The rearrangement joins TRBV23-1 to TRBJ1-6; D is perhaps TRBD1 (5 bases). TRBV23-1 is filed as an ORF, its function uncertain. V lost 0 bases and J 10 bases, leaving 10 bases between the germline ends. The CDR3 loop spans 14 amino acids.

This clone is a singleton in its sample. The chain combines TRBV28 with TRBJ1-5; D is possibly TRBD1 (6 bases). There are 16 residues in the CDR3. Trimming removed 10 bases from V and 3 bases from J, with 22 bases in between. The V gene's germline CDR1 is MDHEN and CDR2 SYDVKM. In nucleotides, the CDR3 is TGTGCCACCATAGGACAGCCGATGACACTCAATCAGCCCCAGCATTTT. It translates to CATIGQPMTLNQPQHF.

The chain's CDR3 is CASSSRWEGQRAYEQYF. The CDR3 DNA follows: TGTGCCAGCAGCTCGCGGTGGGAGGGACAGCGAGCCTACGAGCAGTACTTC. The chain recombines TRBV5-5 with TRBJ2-7; D assignment may be TRBD1 or TRBD2 (7 bases each). Germline CDR1 SGHKS, CDR2 YYEKEE (reference sequence). Trimming took 3 bases from V and 2 from J, leaving 21 bases between them. CDR3 length: 17 residues.

The chain links TRBV7-2 to TRBJ2-3; D might be TRBD1 (6 bases). Germline V gene lookup returns CDR1 SGHTA and CDR2 FQGNSA. Trimming took 5 bases from V and 0 from J, leaving 9 bases between them. The CDR3 sequence is 14 residues long. Written as DNA, the CDR3 is TGTGCCAGCAGCCCGGGACATAGCACAGATACGCAGTATTTT. This codes for CASSPGHSTDTQYF.

The chain has TRBV14 and TRBJ2-2; D gene unclear. The V and J ends lost 1 base and 4 bases respectively, with 7 bases between them. Germline V gene lookup returns CDR1 SGHDN and CDR2 FVKESK. The CDR3 extends over 14 amino acids. The CDR3: CASSQVLGTGELFF. The CDR3 bases are TGTGCCAGCAGCCAAGTTCTCGGCACCGGGGAGCTGTTTTTT.

The genes are TRBV2 and TRBJ2-5; no firm D call. The CDR3 loop spans 13 amino acids. Germline values: CDR1 SNHLY, CDR2 FYNNEI. V gave up 3 bases and J gave up 2 bases, with 7 bases separating them. As DNA, the CDR3 is TGTGCCAGCAGTGACGACGGTCAAGAGACCCAGTACTTC. Amino acids: CASSDDGQETQYF. Full variable domain (missing parts from reference TRBV2 and TRBJ2-5): EPEVTQTPSHQVTQMGQEVILRCVPISNHLYFYWYRQILGQKVEFLVSFYNNEISEKSEIFDDQFSVERPDGSNFTLKIRSTKLEDSAMYFCASSDDGQETQYFGPGTRLLVL.

The rearrangement uses TRBV11-2 and TRBJ1-2, with D possibly being TRBD1 (5 bases). Germline V gene sequence: CDR1 SGHAT, CDR2 FQNNGV. The CDR3 length is 13 residues. With 4 bases removed from V and 8 bases from J, the gap between germline ends came to 14 bases. The CDR3 DNA sequence: TGTGCCAGCAGCTCACCTCAGGGAAAGGGCTACACCTTC. This codes for CASSSPQGKGYTF.

The V call is TRBV7-8, the J call TRBJ2-7; D remains unclear. V was pared by 5 bases and J by 3 bases, with 14 bases between. The CDR3 consists of 14 residues. Germline CDR1 SGHVS, CDR2 FQNEAQ. The CDR3 bases are TGTGCCAGCAGCCATTCTCGAGGCGTCTACGAGCAGTACTTC. Protein sequence: CASSHSRGVYEQYF.

This clone was found a few times. This sequence joins TRBV19 and TRBJ1-3; 7 positions agree with TRBD1. Trimming at V came to 8 bases and at J to 0 bases, leaving 10 bases not matched to a gene. CDR3 length: 16 amino acids. The germline CDR1 and CDR2 sequences are LNHDA and SQIVND (reference sequence). The CDR3 DNA is TGTGCCAGTCGAATAAGGGACAGAAACTCTGGAAACACCATATATTTT. This encodes CASRIRDRNSGNTIYF.

The chain joins TRBV9 to TRBJ1-2; the D gene is possibly TRBD1 (6 bases). The CDR3 length is 16 residues. Germline CDR1 reads SGDLS; CDR2 reads YYNGEE. The V and J ends lost 1 base and 8 bases respectively, with 21 bases between them. DNA of the CDR3: TGTGCCAGCAGCGTATCTTCCTCGGGGGCCCGAGGAGGCTACACCTTC. Translated: CASSVSSSGARGGYTF.

V gene TRBV7-8 combines with J gene TRBJ1-2; D gene uncertain. This CDR3 comprises 13 residues. V gave up 2 bases and J gave up 3 bases, with 7 bases separating them. Germline values: CDR1 SGHVS, CDR2 FQNEAQ. The CDR3 protein is CASSLKAYYGYTF. The CDR3 DNA reads TGTGCCAGCAGCTTAAAGGCGTACTATGGCTACACCTTC. Full variable domain (outside the CDR3, taken from reference TRBV7-8 and TRBJ1-2): GAGVSQSPRYKVAKRGQDVALRCDPISGHVSLFWYQQALGQGPEFLTYFQNEAQLDKSGLPSDRFFAERPEGSVSTLKIQRTQQEDSAVYLCASSLKAYYGYTFGSGTRLTVV.

The rearrangement links TRBV27 to TRBJ2-1, with D possibly being TRBD1 or TRBD2 (6 bases each). Trimming pared 0 bases from V and 4 bases from J, leaving 10 bases between. The germline gives CDR1 MNHEY, CDR2 SMNVEV (reference sequence). CDR3 length: 15 amino acids. CDR3 in amino acids: CASSLSGGRYNEQFF. The CDR3 DNA is TGTGCCAGCAGTTTATCCGGGGGCCGGTACAATGAGCAGTTCTTC.

The J gene is TRBJ2-7, the V gene TRBV12-5, with TRBD1 matching over 9 bases. Germline CDR1 and CDR2: LGHNT and FRNRAP. The V and J ends lost 7 bases and 4 bases, in that order; junction bases with no gene match: 11. This CDR3 has 15 residues. The CDR3, as DNA: TGTGCTAGTGCCCCTCCGGGACAGGGTAATTACGAGCAGTACTTC. Its protein is CASAPPGQGNYEQYF.

This clone occurred once. In DNA form, the CDR3 reads TGTGCCAGCAGCCCCCCCCGGGGAGGGGTCACTGAAGCTTTCTTT. This gives the protein CASSPPRGGVTEAFF. J is TRBJ1-1 and V is TRBV5-4, with a tentative D call TRBD1 (5 bases). This CDR3 spans 15 amino acids. V lost 4 bases, J lost 4 bases, and 17 bases lay in between. Germline CDR1 is SGHNT and CDR2 is YYREEE (reference sequence).

The chain is built from TRBV12-3 or TRBV12-4 and TRBJ1-2; D not certain. The CDR3 is made up of 10 amino acids. V was clipped by 2 bases and J by 5 bases, with 0 bases between them. The DNA for the CDR3 is TGTGCCAGCAGTTTATATGGCTACACCTTC. Amino acids: CASSLYGYTF.

This clone was seen a single time. This sequence joins TRBV27 and TRBJ2-3; 12 positions agree with TRBD2. This CDR3 comprises 17 residues. Germline trimming cut 4 bases from V and 4 bases from J; bases unmatched to any gene: 9. Germline loops: CDR1 MNHEY, CDR2 SMNVEV (reference sequence). As DNA, the CDR3 is TGTGCCAGCAGTTGGGGTCTAGCGGGGGGGCCCCCAGATACGCAGTATTTT. Translating gives CASSWGLAGGPPDTQYF.

The rearrangement uses TRBV11-2 and TRBJ2-7; 11 nucleotides line up with TRBD1. The CDR3 sequence is 14 residues long. The V and J ends lost 5 bases and 3 bases, in that order; junction bases with no gene match: 3. CDR1 is SGHAT and CDR2 is FQNNGV in the germline V gene. DNA for the CDR3: TGTGCCAGCAGCCCCGGGACAGGGGGCTACGAGCAGTACTTC. It codes for CASSPGTGGYEQYF.

The CDR3, as DNA: TGTGCCAGCAGCTGGACTAGTCCGAACACCGGGGAGCTGTTTTTT. Amino acid sequence: CASSWTSPNTGELFF. The chain links TRBV5-4 to TRBJ2-2; 7 nucleotides agree with TRBD2. V shed 3 bases and J 0 bases; nucleotides not matched to a gene: 2. The CDR3 spans 15 residues. Germline V gene sequence: CDR1 SGHNT, CDR2 YYREEE (reference sequence).

The chain uses TRBV6-5 and TRBJ1-4, with 9 bases identical to TRBD1. V shed 2 bases and J 7 bases; nucleotides not matched to a gene: 2. Germline V gene lookup returns CDR1 MNHEY and CDR2 SVGAGI. This CDR3 has 14 residues. For the CDR3, the DNA is TGTGCCAGCAGTTACGGGACAGGGAGTGAAAAACTGTTTTTT. Protein sequence: CASSYGTGSEKLFF.

This sequence joins TRBV6-6 and TRBJ1-5; D perhaps matches TRBD1 (5 bases). CDR1 is MNHNY and CDR2 is SVGAGI in the germline V gene (reference sequence). The CDR3 contains 15 residues. V was trimmed by 6 bases and J by 0 bases, leaving 12 bases between them. The CDR3, as DNA: TGTGCCAGCAGACCCTACGACAGTAGCAATCAGCCCCAGCATTTT. Translated, it gives CASRPYDSSNQPQHF.